Detailed here is one T cell receptor beta chain. The antigen it recognizes is unknown. Nothing much larger sits one base from this clone, and base qualities are not available. This sample is part of a study of T cell changes during pregnancy in multiple sclerosis (dated by TCRdb to about 2019). As for the study more broadly: Changes in the T cell repertoire over the course of pregnancy were examined in this study in women with multiple sclerosis.

Library prep was done by the immunoSEQ multiplex PCR assay. This is the immuneACCESS table as TCRdb keeps it, with only in-frame sequences that have V and J called. A part of the clones is gone; compared with another copy, unresolved V genes explain less than half, and the rest is unexplained. The sample contains around 51,000 clones, 85% to 95% of them found a single time. 0.55% to 0.75% of the sample belongs to the ten largest clones. At the junction V is shortened by 5 bases and J by 4 bases, with 14 bases in between. Via the germline V gene, CDR1 is SGHNT and CDR2 YENEEA. Including the terminal cysteine and phenylalanine, the CDR3 comprises 14 residues. Only the CDR3 DNA stays, 42 bases, in frame from base 1.

The specimen was CD4+ T cells from peripheral blood mononuclear cells, collected in the second trimester of pregnancy. The source of this sequence is a female donor with multiple sclerosis, enrolled in a pregnancy study. Here the chain combines TRBV11-3 and TRBJ2-5; TRBD1 is perhaps the D gene, given 5 matching bases. The CDR3 protein is CASSPTGSLETQYF. The nucleotides are TGTGCCAGCAGCCCAACAGGATCTTTAGAGACCCAGTACTTC.